Listed below are T cell receptor beta chains from one sample, sequenced in a study of untreated major depressive disorder. Here immunoSEQ multiplex PCR was the method, and the copy in TCRdb shows in-frame clones only, minus some. The table records just over 20,000 clones, around 87% of them present only once. Sequencing was done on a sample of CD4+ T cells from PBMCs. The origin of the receptors is a woman younger than 45 in good health. The CDR3 runs from the conserved cysteine through the conserved F or W. The order of the fields is clone size, J gene, V gene, D gene, CDR3 protein, CDR3 DNA. The D gene is left open where the match is weak. Rows give clone size only sometimes, using once, few, many, or a class for an expanded clone.

- | TRBJ1-3 | TRBV29-1 | - | CSAGGSGSGNTIYF | TGCAGCGCCGGAGGCAGCGGCTCTGGAAACACCATATATTTT
- | TRBJ2-1 | TRBV27 | - | CASSGRPAPYNEQFF | TGTGCCAGCAGCGGCCGGCCTGCCCCCTACAATGAGCAGTTCTTC
- | TRBJ1-1 | TRBV30 | - | CADQDSENTEAFF | TGTGCCGACCAGGACAGCGAGAACACTGAAGCTTTCTTT
- | TRBJ2-1 | TRBV28 | TRBD1 | CASYPGQSSYNEQFF | TGTGCCAGCTACCCGGGACAGTCCTCCTACAATGAGCAGTTCTTC
- | TRBJ2-7 | TRBV6-6 | - | CASRPPGSYEQYF | TGTGCCAGCAGACCCCCAGGGTCCTACGAGCAGTACTTC
- | TRBJ1-1 | TRBV5-1 | - | CASSDQGNTEAFF | TGCGCCAGCAGCGATCAGGGAAACACTGAAGCTTTCTTT
- | TRBJ1-6 | TRBV7-9 | - | CASSLEAGSPLHF | TGTGCCAGCAGCTTAGAGGCTGGTTCACCCCTCCACTTT
- | TRBJ1-4 | TRBV27 | - | CASSLGLTTNEKLFF | TGTGCCAGCAGTTTAGGGCTGACTACAAATGAAAAACTGTTTTTT
- | TRBJ1-4 | TRBV7-8 | - | CASSLGHAGREKLFF | TGTGCCAGCAGCTTAGGCCATGCAGGGCGGGAAAAACTGTTTTTT
- | TRBJ1-6 | TRBV5-6 | TRBD1 | CASSSKVNRGRVSSLHF | TGTGCCAGCAGTTCAAAGGTCAACAGGGGGCGGGTTTCGTCCCTCCACTTT
once | TRBJ1-1 | TRBV30 | - | CAWIFSVRNTEAFF | TGTGCCTGGATATTCAGCGTTCGGAACACTGAAGCTTTCTTT
- | TRBJ1-1 | TRBV4-2 | TRBD1 | CASSQDNGQEREAFF | TGTGCCAGCAGCCAAGATAATGGACAGGAGCGTGAAGCTTTCTTT
- | TRBJ2-5 | TRBV28 | TRBD2 | CASSFAGGKTQYF | TGTGCCAGCAGTTTCGCGGGGGGAAAGACCCAGTACTTC
- | TRBJ2-7 | TRBV28 | - | CASSLPGESYEQYF | TGTGCCAGCAGTTTGCCAGGGGAGTCTTACGAGCAGTACTTC
- | TRBJ2-5 | TRBV9 | TRBD2 | CASSVGTSLQETQYF | TGTGCCAGCAGCGTAGGGACTAGCTTGCAAGAGACCCAGTACTTC
- | TRBJ2-7 | TRBV5-4 | - | CASSLPAGYEQYF | TGTGCCAGCAGCCTCCCAGCTGGCTACGAGCAGTACTTC
- | TRBJ2-7 | TRBV18 | TRBD2 | CASSPGRDEQYF | TGTGCCAGCTCGCCTGGGAGGGACGAGCAGTACTTC
- | TRBJ2-1 | TRBV18 | - | CASSPLGLGSYNEQFF | TGTGCCAGCTCACCCTTAGGGTTGGGCTCCTACAATGAGCAGTTCTTC
- | TRBJ1-2 | TRBV14 | - | CASSQEGTYYGYTF | TGTGCCAGCAGCCAAGAGGGGACCTACTATGGCTACACCTTC
- | TRBJ2-3 | TRBV29-1 | - | CSNEAMGGTDTQYF | TGCAGCAACGAAGCGATGGGGGGCACAGATACGCAGTATTTT
- | TRBJ1-2 | TRBV6-6 | - | CASSYGLDKTNYGYTF | TGTGCCAGCAGTTACGGACTGGACAAAACTAACTATGGCTACACCTTC
- | TRBJ1-3 | TRBV6-5 | - | CASSYTSFRAGNTIYF | TGTGCCAGCAGTTACACGAGTTTTAGGGCTGGAAACACCATATATTTT
- | TRBJ2-6 | TRBV4-1 | TRBD2 | CASSDRTSGGRGANVLTF | TGCGCCAGCAGCGACCGGACTAGCGGGGGGCGCGGGGCCAACGTCCTGACTTTC
- | TRBJ2-1 | TRBV4-1 | - | CASSQDGRNEQFF | TGCGCCAGCAGCCAAGATGGAAGAAATGAGCAGTTCTTC
- | TRBJ2-7 | TRBV30 | TRBD2 | CAWSVVIAGGPNEQYF | TGTGCCTGGAGTGTAGTAATAGCGGGGGGGCCTAACGAGCAGTACTTC
- | TRBJ1-2 | TRBV28 | - | CASRPPGTTIYGYTF | TGTGCCAGCAGGCCACCGGGGACCACCATATATGGCTACACCTTC
- | TRBJ2-3 | TRBV5-1 | TRBD2 | CASSLAGGRASDTQYF | TGCGCCAGCAGCCTCGCGGGAGGGAGGGCGTCAGATACGCAGTATTTT
- | TRBJ2-3 | TRBV6-4 | - | CASSDSVGTDTQYF | TGTGCCAGCAGTGACTCGGTCGGCACAGATACGCAGTATTTT
- | TRBJ1-5 | TRBV7-3 | - | CASSHAWGPVSQPQHF | TGTGCCAGCAGCCATGCTTGGGGGCCGGTAAGTCAGCCCCAGCATTTT
- | TRBJ2-7 | TRBV15 | - | CATSLAYSSYEQYF | TGTGCCACCAGCCTGGCGTACAGCTCCTACGAGCAGTACTTC
- | TRBJ1-2 | TRBV27 | TRBD1 | CASRSTGGAYGYTF | TGTGCCAGCAGATCGACAGGGGGCGCCTATGGCTACACCTTC
- | TRBJ1-1 | TRBV6-5 | - | CASSPRRNTEAFF | TGTGCCAGCAGCCCCCGGAGGAACACTGAAGCTTTCTTT
- | TRBJ2-7 | TRBV28 | - | CASSPSTGPFDEQYF | TGTGCCAGCAGTCCTTCGACAGGTCCATTCGACGAGCAGTACTTC
- | TRBJ2-3 | TRBV4-3 | - | CASSQDSGHRDTQYF | TGCGCCAGCAGCCAAGATTCAGGGCACCGGGATACGCAGTATTTT
- | TRBJ1-2 | TRBV7-9 | - | CASSFSAQGRGYTF | TGTGCCAGCAGCTTTTCTGCCCAGGGACGAGGCTACACCTTC
- | TRBJ2-2 | TRBV10-3 | - | CAISADSNTGELFF | TGTGCCATCAGTGCCGACAGTAACACCGGGGAGCTGTTTTTT
- | TRBJ1-1 | TRBV28 | - | CASGRGGAHTEAFF | TGTGCCAGCGGTCGGGGTGGGGCCCACACTGAAGCTTTCTTT
- | TRBJ1-5 | TRBV6-6 | TRBD1 | CASSLTGGSQPQHF | TGTGCCAGCAGTTTAACAGGGGGTAGTCAGCCCCAGCATTTT
- | TRBJ1-6 | TRBV6-6 | TRBD1 | CASSSRQGYSPLHF | TGTGCCAGCAGTTCACGACAGGGTTACTCACCCCTCCACTTT
- | TRBJ1-4 | TRBV2 | TRBD1 | CASEGTGYEKLFF | TGTGCCAGCGAGGGGACAGGGTACGAAAAACTGTTTTTT
once | TRBJ2-2 | TRBV28 | TRBD2 | CASSLSGLAIVGELFF | TGTGCCAGCAGTTTATCGGGACTAGCGATCGTCGGGGAGCTGTTTTTT
- | TRBJ2-1 | TRBV15 | - | CATSRTRRGGQFF | TGTGCCACCAGCAGAACCCGAAGAGGGGGGCAGTTCTTC
- | TRBJ1-6 | TRBV18 | TRBD1 | CASSPRGQGTNSPLHF | TGTGCCAGCTCACCCCGAGGACAGGGCACTAATTCACCCCTCCACTTT
- | TRBJ1-2 | TRBV5-4 | - | CASSLPQGRHGYTF | TGTGCCAGCAGCTTGCCTCAGGGTCGGCATGGCTACACCTTC
- | TRBJ1-2 | TRBV6-4 | TRBD1 | CASSGTTGGSGGYTF | TGTGCCAGCAGTGGGACGACAGGGGGTAGTGGTGGCTACACCTTC
- | TRBJ1-5 | TRBV25-1 | TRBD1 | CASNPPGTEKTNQPQHF | TGTGCCAGCAATCCCCCAGGGACAGAGAAGACCAATCAGCCCCAGCATTTT
- | TRBJ1-5 | TRBV7-2 | - | CASSLEPRWGNQPQHF | TGTGCCAGCAGCTTAGAACCCCGGTGGGGCAATCAGCCCCAGCATTTT
few | TRBJ2-7 | TRBV28 | TRBD1 | CATTRSGLGGGGQGAYEQYF | TGTGCCACCACCCGGAGTGGGTTGGGAGGAGGGGGACAGGGGGCCTACGAGCAGTACTTC
- | TRBJ2-7 | TRBV28 | TRBD1 | CASITGQAASEQYF | TGTGCCAGCATCACCGGACAGGCCGCCTCTGAGCAGTACTTC
- | TRBJ2-1 | TRBV7-7 | - | CASSLGASYNEQFF | TGTGCCAGCAGCTTAGGGGCCTCCTACAATGAGCAGTTCTTC
- | TRBJ2-7 | TRBV10-3 | TRBD1 | CATTGQGSSYEQYF | TGTGCCACAACGGGACAGGGGAGCTCCTACGAGCAGTACTTC
- | TRBJ2-7 | TRBV7-2 | TRBD1 | CASSPKGAYEQYF | TGTGCCAGCAGCCCCAAGGGGGCTTACGAGCAGTACTTC